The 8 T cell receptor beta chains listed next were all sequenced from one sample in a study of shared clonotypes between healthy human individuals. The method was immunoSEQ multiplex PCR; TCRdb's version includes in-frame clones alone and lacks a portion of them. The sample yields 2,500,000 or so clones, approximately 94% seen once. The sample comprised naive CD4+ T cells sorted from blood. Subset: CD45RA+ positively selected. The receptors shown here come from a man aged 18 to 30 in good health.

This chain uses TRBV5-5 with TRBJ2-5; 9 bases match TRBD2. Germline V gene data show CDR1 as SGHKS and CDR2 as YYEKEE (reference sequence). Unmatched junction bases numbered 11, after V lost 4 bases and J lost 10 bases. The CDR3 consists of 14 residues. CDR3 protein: CASSVREGDVGQYF. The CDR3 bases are TGTGCCAGCAGCGTGCGGGAGGGCGATGTTGGCCAGTACTTC.

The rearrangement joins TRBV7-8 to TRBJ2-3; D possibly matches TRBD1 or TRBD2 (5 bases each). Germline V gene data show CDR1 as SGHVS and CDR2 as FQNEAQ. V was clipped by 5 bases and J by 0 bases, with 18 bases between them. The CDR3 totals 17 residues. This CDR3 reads CASSEDSLGDSTDTQYF. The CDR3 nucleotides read TGTGCCAGCAGCGAGGATTCTTTGGGGGACAGCACAGATACGCAGTATTTT.

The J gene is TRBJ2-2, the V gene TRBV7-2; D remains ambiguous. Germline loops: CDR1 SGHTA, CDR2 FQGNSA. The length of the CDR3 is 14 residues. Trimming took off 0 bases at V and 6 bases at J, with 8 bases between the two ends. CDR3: CASSLAQPAGELFF. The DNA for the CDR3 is TGTGCCAGCAGCTTAGCCCAACCCGCCGGGGAGCTGTTTTTT.

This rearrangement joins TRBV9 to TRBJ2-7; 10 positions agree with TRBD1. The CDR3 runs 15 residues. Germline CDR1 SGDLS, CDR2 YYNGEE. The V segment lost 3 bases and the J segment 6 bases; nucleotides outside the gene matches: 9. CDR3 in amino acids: CASSGGGQGSGEQYF. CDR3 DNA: TGTGCCAGCAGCGGCGGGGGACAGGGGTCGGGCGAGCAGTACTTC. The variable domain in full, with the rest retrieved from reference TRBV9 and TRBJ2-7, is DSGVTQTPKHLITATGQRVTLRCSPRSGDLSVYWYQQSLDQGLQFLIQYYNGEERAKGNILERFSAQQFPDLHSELNLSSLELGDSALYFCASSGGGQGSGEQYFGPGTRLTVT.

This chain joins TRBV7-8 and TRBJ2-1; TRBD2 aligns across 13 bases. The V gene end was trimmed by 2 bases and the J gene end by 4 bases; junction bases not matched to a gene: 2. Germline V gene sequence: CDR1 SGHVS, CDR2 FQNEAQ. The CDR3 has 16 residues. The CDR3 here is CASSLTSGRGYNEQFF. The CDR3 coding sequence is TGTGCCAGCAGCTTAACTAGCGGGAGGGGTTACAATGAGCAGTTCTTC.

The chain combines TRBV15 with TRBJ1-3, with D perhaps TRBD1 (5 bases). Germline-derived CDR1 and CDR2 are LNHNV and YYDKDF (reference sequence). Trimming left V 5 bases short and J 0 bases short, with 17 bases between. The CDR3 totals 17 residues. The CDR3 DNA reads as TGTGCCACCAGCCCATGGGGGGACCTCGGCTCTGGAAACACCATATATTTT. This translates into CATSPWGDLGSGNTIYF.

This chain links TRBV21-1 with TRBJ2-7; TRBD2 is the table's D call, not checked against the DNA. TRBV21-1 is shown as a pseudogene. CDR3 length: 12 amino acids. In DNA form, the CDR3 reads TGTGCCAGCGGCCGCGATGGAGGCGAGCAGTACTTC. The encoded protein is CASGRDGGEQYF.

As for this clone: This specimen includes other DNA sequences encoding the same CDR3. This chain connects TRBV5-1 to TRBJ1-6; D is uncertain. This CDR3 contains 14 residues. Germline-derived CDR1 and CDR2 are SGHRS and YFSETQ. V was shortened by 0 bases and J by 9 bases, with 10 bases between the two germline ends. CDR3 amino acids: CASSLGQDGSPLHF. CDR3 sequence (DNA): TGCGCCAGCAGCTTGGGGCAGGACGGTTCACCCCTCCACTTT.